A selection of T cell receptor beta chains follows, all from one sample in a study of T cell changes during pregnancy in multiple sclerosis. This table comes from immunoSEQ multiplex PCR, and its TCRdb copy is limited to in-frame clones, with some not included. The sample yields 70,000 to 90,000 clones, over 85% seen once. Sequencing was performed on peripheral blood, taken in the second trimester of pregnancy. These receptors originate from a female donor in good health, enrolled as a control in a pregnancy study. CDR3s include the opening cysteine and the closing phenylalanine or tryptophan. The D gene is left open where the match is weak. Not all rows give a size; the values are once, few, many and, for expanded clones, a class.

CDR3 protein: CASSLSSGGNSYEQYF
CDR3 DNA: TGTGCCAGCAGCTTGTCTAGCGGGGGGAATTCCTACGAGCAGTACTTC
D gene: TRBD2
clone size: .
V gene: TRBV7-8
J gene: TRBJ2-7

CDR3 protein: CASTTGVSGELFF
CDR3 DNA: TGTGCCAGCACCACAGGGGTCAGCGGGGAGCTGTTTTTT
D gene: TRBD1
clone size: .
V gene: TRBV9
J gene: TRBJ2-2

CDR3 protein: CASSPRGQGDTGELFF
CDR3 DNA: TGTGCCAGCAGCCCCCGGGGACAGGGGGACACCGGGGAGCTGTTTTTT
D gene: TRBD1
clone size: .
V gene: TRBV9
J gene: TRBJ2-2

CDR3 protein: CASSPDRATEAFF
CDR3 DNA: TGTGCCAGCAGTCCTGACAGGGCCACTGAAGCTTTCTTT
D gene: TRBD1
clone size: .
V gene: TRBV6-6
J gene: TRBJ1-1

CDR3 protein: CASSADRVGETQYF
CDR3 DNA: TGTGCCAGCAGCGCTGACAGGGTAGGAGAGACCCAGTACTTC
D gene: TRBD1
clone size: .
V gene: TRBV2
J gene: TRBJ2-5

CDR3 protein: CASSLSRADTQYF
CDR3 DNA: TGTGCCAGCAGCTTAAGCCGCGCGGATACGCAGTATTTT
D gene: .
clone size: .
V gene: TRBV7-2
J gene: TRBJ2-3

CDR3 protein: CAWSALTSGGGNEQFF
CDR3 DNA: TGTGCCTGGAGTGCCCTGACTAGCGGGGGGGGAAATGAGCAGTTCTTC
D gene: TRBD2
clone size: .
V gene: TRBV30
J gene: TRBJ2-1

CDR3 protein: CAWSEGSGNTIYF
CDR3 DNA: TGTGCCTGGAGCGAGGGCTCTGGAAACACCATATATTTT
D gene: .
clone size: .
V gene: TRBV30
J gene: TRBJ1-3

CDR3 protein: CASSVLTGGAFF
CDR3 DNA: TGTGCCAGTAGTGTTCTTACAGGGGGAGCTTTCTTT
D gene: TRBD1
clone size: .
V gene: TRBV19
J gene: TRBJ1-1

CDR3 protein: CASSPTPDRVVRGYTF
CDR3 DNA: TGCGCCAGCAGCCCCACCCCGGACAGGGTGGTTCGCGGCTACACCTTC
D gene: TRBD1
clone size: .
V gene: TRBV4-1
J gene: TRBJ1-2

CDR3 protein: CASSLGQEEKLFF
CDR3 DNA: TGTGCCAGCAGCCTGGGACAGGAGGAAAAACTGTTTTTT
D gene: TRBD1
clone size: .
V gene: TRBV5-4
J gene: TRBJ1-4

CDR3 protein: CASSLYQGQETQYF
CDR3 DNA: TGTGCCAGCAGCTTGTACCAGGGTCAAGAGACCCAGTACTTC
D gene: .
clone size: once
V gene: TRBV7-9
J gene: TRBJ2-5

CDR3 protein: CASSGGITGARGYTF
CDR3 DNA: TGTGCCAGCAGCGGGGGTATCACAGGGGCACGGGGCTACACCTTC
D gene: TRBD1
clone size: .
V gene: TRBV5-6
J gene: TRBJ1-2

CDR3 protein: CASSESDREWTYTF
CDR3 DNA: TGTGCCAGCAGTGAATCTGACAGGGAGTGGACCTACACCTTC
D gene: TRBD1
clone size: .
V gene: TRBV2
J gene: TRBJ1-2

CDR3 protein: CASSQGGWGTEAFF
CDR3 DNA: TGTGCCAGCAGCCAAGGAGGGTGGGGTACTGAAGCTTTCTTT
D gene: .
clone size: .
V gene: TRBV14
J gene: TRBJ1-1

CDR3 protein: CASSDLQGRISTDTQYF
CDR3 DNA: TGTGCCAGCAGCGACCTACAGGGGCGTATTAGCACAGATACGCAGTATTTT
D gene: TRBD1
clone size: .
V gene: TRBV9
J gene: TRBJ2-3

CDR3 protein: CASSQETTGNYEQYF
CDR3 DNA: TGCGCCAGCAGCCAAGAAACGACAGGGAACTACGAGCAGTACTTC
D gene: TRBD1
clone size: .
V gene: TRBV4-3
J gene: TRBJ2-7

CDR3 protein: CASSSGTRLYNEQFF
CDR3 DNA: TGTGCCAGCAGCTCCGGGACACGGCTATACAATGAGCAGTTCTTC
D gene: .
clone size: .
V gene: TRBV11-1
J gene: TRBJ2-1

CDR3 protein: CASSQVKFATNEKLFF
CDR3 DNA: TGCGCCAGCAGCCAAGTCAAATTTGCAACTAATGAAAAACTGTTTTTT
D gene: .
clone size: .
V gene: TRBV4-3
J gene: TRBJ1-4

CDR3 protein: CASSPDRGGGYTF
CDR3 DNA: TGCGCCAGCAGCCCTGACAGGGGAGGAGGCTACACCTTC
D gene: TRBD1
clone size: .
V gene: TRBV10-2
J gene: TRBJ1-2

CDR3 protein: CASSEQGVTEAFF
CDR3 DNA: TGTGCCAGCAGTGAACAGGGTGTCACTGAAGCTTTCTTT
D gene: .
clone size: .
V gene: TRBV25-1
J gene: TRBJ1-1

CDR3 protein: CASSLSGAYGYTF
CDR3 DNA: TGTGCCAGCAGTTTATCAGGGGCGTATGGCTACACCTTC
D gene: .
clone size: .
V gene: TRBV27
J gene: TRBJ1-2

CDR3 protein: CASSDTDRGVGTNEKLFF
CDR3 DNA: TGTGCCAGCAGTGATACCGACAGGGGTGTGGGTACTAATGAAAAACTGTTTTTT
D gene: TRBD1
clone size: once
V gene: TRBV2
J gene: TRBJ1-4

CDR3 protein: CASSQWGGSGTTDTQYF
CDR3 DNA: TGTGCCAGCAGTCAGTGGGGGGGTAGCGGGACAACGGATACGCAGTATTTT
D gene: TRBD2
clone size: .
V gene: TRBV9
J gene: TRBJ2-3

CDR3 protein: CASSVSGDDTQYF
CDR3 DNA: TGTGCCAGCAGCGTTAGCGGGGATGATACGCAGTATTTT
D gene: TRBD2
clone size: .
V gene: TRBV9
J gene: TRBJ2-3

CDR3 protein: CAWSVRSDSEAFF
CDR3 DNA: TGTGCCTGGAGTGTTCGATCGGACAGTGAAGCTTTCTTT
D gene: .
clone size: .
V gene: TRBV30
J gene: TRBJ1-1

CDR3 protein: CASSSQSTGRRTDTQYF
CDR3 DNA: TGTGCCAGCAGCTCCCAATCCACAGGGAGACGGACAGATACGCAGTATTTT
D gene: .
clone size: .
V gene: TRBV7-3
J gene: TRBJ2-3

CDR3 protein: CASKLQGLNTGELFF
CDR3 DNA: TGTGCCAGCAAGTTACAGGGATTGAACACCGGGGAGCTGTTTTTT
D gene: .
clone size: .
V gene: TRBV6-5
J gene: TRBJ2-2